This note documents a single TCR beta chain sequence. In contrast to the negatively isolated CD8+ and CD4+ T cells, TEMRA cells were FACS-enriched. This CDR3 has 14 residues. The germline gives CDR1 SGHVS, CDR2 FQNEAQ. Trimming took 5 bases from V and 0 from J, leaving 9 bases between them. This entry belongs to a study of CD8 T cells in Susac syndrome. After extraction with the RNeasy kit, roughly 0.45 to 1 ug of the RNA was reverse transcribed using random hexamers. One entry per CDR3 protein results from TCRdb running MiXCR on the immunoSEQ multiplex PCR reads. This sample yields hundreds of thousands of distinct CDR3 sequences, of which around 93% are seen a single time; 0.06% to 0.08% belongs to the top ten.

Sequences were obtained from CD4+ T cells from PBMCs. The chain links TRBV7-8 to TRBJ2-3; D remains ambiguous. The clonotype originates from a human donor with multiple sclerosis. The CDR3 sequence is CASSGPLSTDTQYF. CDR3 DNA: TGTGCCAGCAGCGGACCCCTTAGCACAGATACGCAGTATTTT.